These 13 T cell receptor beta chains came from one sample sequenced in a study of spatial heterogeneity in lung cancer. Stated time point: sample taken at primary tumor resection. Antigens of these TCRs are unknown. Whole-study findings and limits: Tumoral mutation counts were tracked by counts of expanded intratumoral alpha and beta TCRs.

TCRdb re-called the 5' RACE reads with MiXCR, one entry per CDR3 protein. This sample yields 150 to 200 distinct CDR3 sequences, of which just over 50% are seen a single time; about 23% belongs to the top ten. Here the sequenced sample was lung tumor tissue, taken at surgery. The receptor source for this set is a male donor with early-stage non-small cell lung cancer.

Concerning this clonotype: This beta chain is a stray read from a library made for alpha chains; its abundance is not meaningful. The chain recombines TRBV7-9 with TRBJ1-5; tentatively, D is TRBD1 (6 bases). Trimming pared 10 bases from V and 0 bases from J, leaving 13 bases between. The germline V gene encodes CDR1 SEHNR and CDR2 FQNEAQ (reference sequence). The CDR3 spans 14 residues. CDR3 loop: CATGGIISNQPQHF. CDR3 nucleotides: TGTGCCACTGGGGGCATTATTAGCAATCAGCCCCAGCATTTT.

Concerning this clonotype: The library was designed around alpha chains, so this beta chain is a stray read whose abundance carries little weight. The J gene is TRBJ1-1, the V gene TRBV6-5; TRBD1 is a possible D gene (5 bases). The germline V gene encodes CDR1 MNHEY and CDR2 SVGAGI. V was clipped by 0 bases and J by 5 bases, with 10 bases between them. This CDR3 comprises 14 residues. CDR3 nucleotides: TGTGCCAGCAGTTACTCGGGGGTCGGGACTGAAGCTTTCTTT. Protein: CASSYSGVGTEAFF.

This clonotype has just a few counts. The size of this beta chain means little, since it is a stray read in a library made for alpha chains. The CDR3 DNA reads TGTGCCAGCTCACCCGACAGGGCCACAGATACGCAGTATTTT. It specifies CASSPDRATDTQYF. The chain links TRBV18 to TRBJ2-3, with 7 bases matching TRBD1. The V gene's germline CDR1 is KGHSH and CDR2 LQKENI. Germline trimming cut 3 bases from V and 2 bases from J; bases unmatched to any gene: 2. The CDR3 contains 14 residues.

For this clonotype: This beta chain is an off-target read within a library intended for alpha chains, so its frequency means little. This chain connects TRBV7-4 to TRBJ1-5; perhaps TRBD1 as D (6 bases). V dropped 5 bases and J dropped 2 bases, with 10 bases sitting between them. CDR1 and CDR2 (germline): SGHVT, SQSDAQ. The CDR3 spans 14 residues. CDR3 nucleotides: TGTGCCAGCAGCCGGACAGCCCGCAATCAGCCCCAGCATTTT. It yields the protein CASSRTARNQPQHF.

Details on this clonotype: Since the library was made to target alpha chains, this beta chain is a stray read and its abundance is not meaningful. The chain employs TRBV28 and TRBJ2-3; 8 bases match TRBD2. The CDR3 sequence is 14 residues long. In germline, CDR1 is MDHEN, CDR2 SYDVKM. With V trimmed by 7 bases and J by 2 bases, 5 bases remained unmatched. CDR3 in amino acids: CASTRGGPTDTQYF. The DNA of the CDR3 is TGTGCCAGCACCCGGGGGGGCCCCACAGATACGCAGTATTTT.

As to this clonotype: Being off target in a library aimed at alpha chains, this beta chain has a size of little meaning. The V call is TRBV5-1, the J call TRBJ2-1; TRBD2 is a possible D gene (5 bases). Trimming removed 2 bases at V and 5 bases at J, with 5 bases between. This CDR3 contains 12 residues. CDR1 is SGHRS and CDR2 is YFSETQ in the germline V gene. Here the CDR3 reads CASSLLDNEQFF. The CDR3 nucleotides are TGCGCCAGCAGCTTACTAGACAATGAGCAGTTCTTC. Supplemented by reference TRBV5-1 and TRBJ2-1, the full variable domain reads KAGVTQTPRYLIKTRGQQVTLSCSPISGHRSVSWYQQTPGQGLQFLFEYFSETQRNKGNFPGRFSGRQFSNSRSEMNVSTLELGDSALYLCASSLLDNEQFFGPGTRLTVL.

This clonotype came up a few times. Being off target in a library aimed at alpha chains, this beta chain has a size of little meaning. The genes are TRBV2 and TRBJ2-7; D not certain. The CDR3 sequence is 11 residues long. Germline CDR1 reads SNHLY; CDR2 reads FYNNEI. The V end lost 9 bases, the J end lost 2 bases, and 8 bases lay between the germline ends. This chain's CDR3 is CARGIAYEQYF. CDR3 nucleotide sequence: TGTGCCAGAGGTATTGCCTACGAGCAGTACTTC.

This clonotype was observed a few times. For a library built for alpha chains, this beta chain is a stray read; little rests on its size. J is TRBJ2-1 and V is TRBV20-1; either TRBD1 or TRBD2 may supply D (5 bases each). The CDR3 runs to 14 residues. The ends were cut back, 6 bases at V and 0 bases at J, with 12 bases in the middle. Germline-derived CDR1 and CDR2 are DFQATT and SNEGSKA (reference sequence). The DNA of the CDR3 is TGCAGTGCGGACTCGACAGTCTCCTACAATGAGCAGTTCTTC. It yields the protein CSADSTVSYNEQFF.

The table lists this clonotype with a few counts. For a library built for alpha chains, this beta chain is a stray read; little rests on its size. V is TRBV29-1 and J is TRBJ1-3; 8 bases are shared with TRBD1. Trimming removed 6 bases from V and 4 bases from J; junction bases left unmatched: 5. Germline CDR1 is SQVTM and CDR2 is ANQGSEA. The CDR3 length is 13 residues. The CDR3 loop reads CSVGTGPGNTIYF. The CDR3 DNA follows: TGCAGCGTCGGGACAGGCCCCGGAAACACCATATATTTT.

This clonotype was found a few times. A library prepared for alpha chains yielded this beta chain as an off-target read; its size is of little meaning. J is TRBJ1-1 and V is TRBV5-6; D is ambiguous. The V gene's germline CDR1 is SGHDT and CDR2 YYEEEE. The CDR3 has 13 residues. Trimming removed 0 bases from V and 4 bases from J, with 7 bases in between. The CDR3 here is CASSLGAITEAFF. The CDR3, as DNA: TGTGCCAGCAGCTTGGGGGCAATCACTGAAGCTTTCTTT.

Comments on this clonotype: This beta chain is off target for a library built for alpha chains, so its abundance means little. The J gene is TRBJ2-5, the V gene TRBV2; D is tentatively TRBD1 or TRBD2 (5 bases each). This CDR3 spans 14 amino acids. Trimming cost V 6 bases and J 5 bases, with 16 bases left between them. Germline CDR1 is SNHLY and CDR2 is FYNNEI. The CDR3 loop is CASRTGSWDETQYF. CDR3 nucleotide sequence: TGTGCCAGCAGAACCGGGTCCTGGGACGAGACCCAGTACTTC. The whole variable domain, remainder taken from reference TRBV2 and TRBJ2-5, is EPEVTQTPSHQVTQMGQEVILRCVPISNHLYFYWYRQILGQKVEFLVSFYNNEISEKSEIFDDQFSVERPDGSNFTLKIRSTKLEDSAMYFCASRTGSWDETQYFGPGTRLLVL.

A remark on this clonotype: This beta chain came through as a stray read in a library set up for alpha chains, and its size says little. V and J are TRBV2 and TRBJ1-1; D is ambiguous. V was pared by 7 bases and J by 4 bases, with 10 bases between. The V gene's germline CDR1 is SNHLY and CDR2 FYNNEI. CDR3 size: 12 residues. The CDR3 sequence is CASKVDITEAFF. In nucleotides, the CDR3 is TGTGCCAGCAAGGTTGATATCACTGAAGCTTTCTTT.

A word on this clonotype: This beta chain turned up in a library designed for alpha chains; as an off-target read, its abundance says little. This rearrangement joins TRBV5-4 to TRBJ2-4; the D gene is possibly TRBD1 (7 bases). Germline assignment: CDR1 SGHNT and CDR2 YYREEE (reference sequence). The V end lost 1 base, the J end lost 6 bases, and 14 bases lay between the germline ends. The CDR3 is 15 residues long. CDR3 DNA sequence: TGTGCCAGCAGCTTGCCAGGGCAGGGGGGAAACATTCAGTACTTC. It translates to CASSLPGQGGNIQYF.